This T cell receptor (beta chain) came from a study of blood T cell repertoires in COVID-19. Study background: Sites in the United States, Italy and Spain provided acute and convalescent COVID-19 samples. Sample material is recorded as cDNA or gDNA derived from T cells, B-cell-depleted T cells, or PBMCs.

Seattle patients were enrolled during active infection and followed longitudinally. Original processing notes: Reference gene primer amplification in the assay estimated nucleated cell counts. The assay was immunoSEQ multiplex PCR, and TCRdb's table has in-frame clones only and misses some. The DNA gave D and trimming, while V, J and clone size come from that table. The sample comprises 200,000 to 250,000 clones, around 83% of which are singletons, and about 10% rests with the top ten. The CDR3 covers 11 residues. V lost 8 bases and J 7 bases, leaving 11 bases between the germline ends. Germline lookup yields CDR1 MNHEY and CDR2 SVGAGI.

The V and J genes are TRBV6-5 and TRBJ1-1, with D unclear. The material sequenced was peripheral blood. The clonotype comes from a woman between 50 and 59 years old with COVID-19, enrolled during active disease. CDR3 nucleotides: TGTGCCAGCGGACTTTGGGGTGAAGCTTTCTTT. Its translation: CASGLWGEAFF.